This paragraph covers one T cell receptor (beta chain) sequence. These data come from a study of blood T cell repertoires in COVID-19. Study details: Samples taken during acute and convalescent COVID-19 were collected in the United States, Italy and Spain. T cells, B-cell-depleted T cells, or PBMCs supplied cDNA or gDNA.

The germline V gene has CDR1 MNHEY and CDR2 SVGAGI. Trimming removed 0 bases from V and 9 bases from J; junction bases left unmatched: 7. There are 15 residues in the CDR3. Per the original methods: Quantification of nucleated cells was approximated via reference gene primer amplification. Method: immunoSEQ multiplex PCR; TCRdb's copy keeps in-frame clones and lacks some. D and trimming come from the DNA, and the V and J calls and clone size come from that table. This sample has 130,000 to 150,000 clones, with roughly 84% found just once. The clonotype comes from a human donor with acute or convalescent COVID-19. The donor label of this sample is uncertain. Input material: peripheral blood. This sequence joins TRBV6-5 and TRBJ2-1, with 8 bases aligning to TRBD2. The CDR3 loop is CASSYSGLDSREQFF. DNA for the CDR3: TGTGCCAGCAGTTACTCGGGACTAGATTCTCGTGAGCAGTTCTTC.